The 14 T cell receptor beta chains in this list originate from one sample, sequenced in a study of blood T cell repertoires in COVID-19 (dated by TCRdb to about 2020). Libraries were built with the immunoSEQ multiplex PCR assay. As stored in TCRdb, this immuneACCESS dataset retains in-frame rearrangements with V and J assigned. A fraction of the clones does not appear; measured against another copy, unresolved V genes explain less than half of the discrepancy, and the remainder lacks a known reason. Counted in this sample were some 370,000 clones; 85% to 90% of them appeared once. Of the sample, 6.5% falls within the top ten clones. Sequences were obtained from peripheral blood. The receptors were gathered from a man aged 18 to 35 with active or convalescent COVID-19.

The gene calls are TRBV29-1 and TRBJ1-2; TRBD1 matches 9 bases. The germline CDR1 and CDR2 sequences are SQVTM and ANQGSEA. The CDR3 has 14 amino acids. After removal of 6 bases from V and 8 bases from J, the junction contained 13 bases not matched to a gene. CDR3 DNA sequence: TGCAGCGTAACAATAGGGACAGGGAGTTGGGGCTACACCTTC. It yields the protein CSVTIGTGSWGYTF.

This clone has only one observation. This chain uses TRBV6-2 or TRBV6-3 with TRBJ1-1; D gene unclear. Looked up from germline, CDR1 is MNHEY and CDR2 is SVGEGT. The CDR3 length is 18 residues. The V gene lost 2 bases and the J gene lost 0 bases, with 19 bases spanning the gap. The CDR3 is CASSYGSRIYSMNTEAFF. The CDR3 coding sequence is TGTGCCAGCAGTTACGGTAGCAGAATCTACTCCATGAACACTGAAGCTTTCTTT.

The chain is built from TRBV6-4 and TRBJ2-1; 13 nucleotides agree with TRBD2. Germline loops: CDR1 MRHNA, CDR2 SNTAGT. This CDR3 spans 16 amino acids. V was clipped by 4 bases and J by 9 bases; unmatched bases: 9. In DNA, the CDR3 is TGTGCCAGCAGTGTACAACTAGCGGGAGGGCCAGGTGAGCAGTTCTTC. This sequence encodes CASSVQLAGGPGEQFF.

The chain recombines TRBV6-5 with TRBJ2-1; TRBD2 matches at 12 bases. In germline, CDR1 is MNHEY, CDR2 SVGAGI. V shed 11 bases, J shed 8 bases, and the junction held 7 bases outside the gene matches. This CDR3 contains 13 residues. The chain's CDR3 is CASLAGGTYEQFF. CDR3 bases: TGTGCCTCGCTAGCGGGGGGGACGTATGAGCAGTTCTTC.

The chain has TRBV19 and TRBJ2-7, with D perhaps TRBD1 (6 bases). Trimming took 5 bases from V and 4 from J, leaving 15 bases between them. There are 14 residues in the CDR3. Germline V CDR1 and CDR2: LNHDA, SQIVND (reference sequence). The DNA for the CDR3 is TGTGCCAGTAGTGCGCAACAGGGAGATTACGAGCAGTACTTC. This codes for CASSAQQGDYEQYF.

The chain is built from TRBV6-5 and TRBJ2-7; weak D call: TRBD1 (6 bases). V was trimmed by 7 bases and J by 7 bases, leaving 23 bases between them. CDR1 and CDR2 (germline): MNHEY, SVGAGI. The CDR3 is made up of 15 amino acids. The CDR3 bases are TGTGCCAGCACCACTGGGGGCGGAACCCCTAGAGAGCAGTACTTC. Translated: CASTTGGGTPREQYF.

As regards this clone: The junction differs from germline at one of its ends, possibly a read error. V usage is TRBV19 and J usage is TRBJ2-6; the D gene is possibly TRBD1 (5 bases). This CDR3 comprises 15 residues. The germline gives CDR1 LNHDA, CDR2 SQIVND (reference sequence). The CDR3 loop reads CASRGLSSGANVLTF. CDR3 DNA: TGTGCCAGTAGGGGGCTCAGCTCTGGGGCCAACGTGCTGACTTTC.

The rearrangement links TRBV11-3 to TRBJ2-2; 9 nucleotides match TRBD1. The CDR3 runs 16 residues. Looked up from germline, CDR1 is SGHNT and CDR2 is YENEEA. Trimming cost V 5 bases and J 7 bases; bases outside gene matches: 11. This CDR3 reads CASSQGTYRGHGELFF. CDR3 sequence (DNA): TGTGCCAGCAGCCAGGGGACCTACAGGGGGCACGGGGAGCTGTTTTTT.

The chain uses TRBV4-3 and TRBJ2-3, with a possible D match to TRBD2 (6 bases). Germline lookup yields CDR1 LGHNA and CDR2 YSLEER. The V gene lost 0 bases and the J gene lost 5 bases, with 12 bases spanning the gap. This CDR3 has 15 amino acids. As DNA, the CDR3 is TGCGCCAGCAGCCAAGATAACCAGGGAGGAGATACGCAGTATTTT. It specifies CASSQDNQGGDTQYF.

This clone was detected only once. The V gene is TRBV11-3, the J gene TRBJ1-1, with D tentatively TRBD1 (5 bases). The germline CDR1 and CDR2 sequences are SGHNT and YENEEA. The CDR3 extends over 14 amino acids. The V end was cut by 3 bases, the J end by 4 bases, with 12 bases between. The CDR3: CASSFGAGSTEAFF. In nucleotides, the CDR3 is TGTGCCAGCAGCTTTGGGGCCGGGAGCACTGAAGCTTTCTTT.

The rearrangement uses TRBV6-5 and TRBJ1-2, with D uncertain. Germline V gives CDR1 MNHEY, CDR2 SVGAGI. V was clipped by 6 bases and J by 8 bases, with 19 bases between them. This CDR3 has 14 residues. The CDR3 here is CASSRRRSGSGYTF. DNA for the CDR3: TGTGCCAGCAGCAGAAGAAGGAGTGGCAGCGGCTACACCTTC.

The chain couples TRBV4-1 to TRBJ1-1; D is possibly TRBD1 (5 bases). CDR1 and CDR2 from the germline V gene are MGHRA and YSYEKL. This CDR3 contains 14 residues. V was trimmed by 3 bases and J by 2 bases, leaving 10 bases between them. CDR3 loop: CASSHPGGNTEAFF. The CDR3 coding sequence is TGCGCCAGCAGCCACCCGGGGGGAAACACTGAAGCTTTCTTT.

This clone came up once. The gene calls are TRBV21-1 and TRBJ1-4. TRBV21-1 is a documented pseudogene. The CDR3 sequence is 15 residues long. The DNA of the CDR3 is TGTGCCAGCACCGACCCACGACTGGTTTACGAAAAACTGTTTTTT. Its translation is CASTDPRLVYEKLFF.

The chain has TRBV3-1 (or the pseudogene TRBV3-2) and TRBJ2-2, with 12 bases identical to TRBD2. V lost 5 bases and J lost 6; bases outside the gene matches: 7. Germline V gives CDR1 LGHDT, CDR2 YNNKEL (reference sequence). This CDR3 is 16 amino acids long. CDR3 DNA sequence: TGTGCCAGCAGCTACCCCCTAGCGGGAGGGCCCGGGGAGCTGTTTTTT. As protein: CASSYPLAGGPGELFF.